This TCR beta chain is drawn from a study of STAT5B mutations in CD4+ large granular lymphocyte leukemia. Generated by immunoSEQ multiplex PCR, the TCRdb table keeps only in-frame clones and is missing some. Seen here are about 23,000 clones, 82% observed once, and the top ten hold under 10%. Deletions cut 1 base from V and 0 bases from J, with 9 bases between. Per germline, CDR1 SGHTA and CDR2 FQGNSA. The CDR3 length is 15 residues. Points on this clone: Its cognate antigen is unknown.

Study-wide findings and caveats: TRBV06-family usage was enriched in top patient clones (8/27) versus controls (2/35).

This chain links TRBV7-2 with TRBJ1-1; D not certain. The sample consisted of CD4+ T cells from blood buffy coats. This receptor was identified in a human donor in good health. CDR3 sequence: CASSLVPGLNTEAFF. CDR3 nucleotide sequence: TGTGCCAGCAGCTTAGTTCCGGGGTTGAACACTGAAGCTTTCTTT.